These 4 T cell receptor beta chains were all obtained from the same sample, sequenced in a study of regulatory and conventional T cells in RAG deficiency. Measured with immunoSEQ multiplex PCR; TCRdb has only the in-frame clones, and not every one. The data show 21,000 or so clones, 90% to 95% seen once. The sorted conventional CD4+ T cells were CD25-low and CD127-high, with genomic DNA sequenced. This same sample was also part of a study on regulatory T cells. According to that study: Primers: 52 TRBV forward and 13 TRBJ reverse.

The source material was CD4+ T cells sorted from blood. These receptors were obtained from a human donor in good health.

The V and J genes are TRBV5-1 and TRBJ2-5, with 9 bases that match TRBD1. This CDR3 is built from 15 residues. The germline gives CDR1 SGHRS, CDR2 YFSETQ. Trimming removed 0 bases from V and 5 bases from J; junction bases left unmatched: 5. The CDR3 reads CASSLGTGEMETQYF. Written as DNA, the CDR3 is TGCGCCAGCAGCTTGGGGACAGGGGAGATGGAGACCCAGTACTTC.

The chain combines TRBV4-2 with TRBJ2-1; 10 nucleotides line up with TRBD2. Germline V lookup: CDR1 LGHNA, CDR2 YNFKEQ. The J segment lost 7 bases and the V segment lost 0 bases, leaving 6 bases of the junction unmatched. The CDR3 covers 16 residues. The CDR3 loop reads CASSQERTSGMNEQFF. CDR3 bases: TGTGCCAGCAGCCAAGAACGAACTAGCGGGATGAATGAGCAGTTCTTC.

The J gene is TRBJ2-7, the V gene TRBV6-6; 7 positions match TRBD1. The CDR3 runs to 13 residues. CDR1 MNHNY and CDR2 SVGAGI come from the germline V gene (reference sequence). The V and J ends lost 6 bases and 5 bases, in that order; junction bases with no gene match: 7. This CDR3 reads CASSLPQGNEQYF. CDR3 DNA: TGTGCCAGCAGCTTGCCACAGGGGAACGAGCAGTACTTC.

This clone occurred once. CDR3 DNA sequence: TGTGCCAGCAGCTCGAGGTTCTCGCAAACTAGGCCAGATACGCAGTATTTT. This encodes CASSSRFSQTRPDTQYF. The chain joins TRBV11-3 to TRBJ2-3; D perhaps matches TRBD2 (5 bases). The V end lost 4 bases, the J end lost 4 bases, and 21 bases lay between the germline ends. This CDR3 contains 17 residues. Germline assignment: CDR1 SGHNT and CDR2 YENEEA.